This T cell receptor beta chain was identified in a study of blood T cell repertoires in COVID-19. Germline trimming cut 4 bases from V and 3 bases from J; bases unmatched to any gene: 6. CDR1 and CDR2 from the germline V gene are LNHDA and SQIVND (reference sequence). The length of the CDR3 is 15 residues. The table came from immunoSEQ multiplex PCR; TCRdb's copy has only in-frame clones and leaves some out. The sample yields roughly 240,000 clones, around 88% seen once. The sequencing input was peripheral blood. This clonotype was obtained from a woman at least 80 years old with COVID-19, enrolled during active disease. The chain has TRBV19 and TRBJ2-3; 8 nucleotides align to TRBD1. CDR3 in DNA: TGTGCCAGTAGTACCCGACAGGGGTGGACAGATACGCAGTATTTT. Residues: CASSTRQGWTDTQYF.